The present T cell receptor beta chain was sequenced within a study of blood T cell repertoires in COVID-19. Across the whole study: Sites across the United States, Italy and Spain contributed samples from acute and convalescent COVID-19. Sample material is recorded as cDNA or gDNA derived from T cells, B-cell-depleted T cells, or PBMCs.

Profiled with immunoSEQ multiplex PCR; TCRdb holds only in-frame clones, not every one. The table records around 300,000 clones, 80% to 90% of them present only once. This clone came up once. The sequence was obtained from a woman in her 70s with acute or convalescent COVID-19. Sequencing was performed on peripheral blood.

The CDR3 nucleotides are TGTGCCAGCAGCTCGAGTTTGGACGAGCAGTACTTC. It translates to CASSSSLDEQYF. The chain has TRBV9 and TRBJ2-7; D gene uncertain. The CDR3 runs to 12 residues. V was clipped by 4 bases and J by 5 bases, with 10 bases between them. Germline V gene sequence: CDR1 SGDLS, CDR2 YYNGEE.